What follows are 15 T cell receptor beta chains derived from one specimen sequenced in a study of T cell repertoires in cytomegalovirus infection. Each CDR3 protein gets one entry after TCRdb re-called the reads with MiXCR. The top ten clones hold approximately 4.2% of a sample with 150,000 to 200,000 distinct CDR3 sequences, 8.5% to 10% of them seen once. Specimen: PBMCs. These receptors all stem from a human donor in good health (CMV status not recorded). Some clones in this sample may be carry-over from other donors' samples.

This clonotype was observed at least ten times. V usage is TRBV7-9 and J usage is TRBJ2-5; D is uncertain. Trimming took off 5 bases at V and 3 bases at J, with 4 bases between the two ends. Germline-derived CDR1 and CDR2 are SEHNR and FQNEAQ (reference sequence). The CDR3 is 11 residues long. Written as DNA, the CDR3 is TGTGCCAGCAGCAGAGAAGAGACCCAGTACTTC. It encodes CASSREETQYF.

This clonotype has ten or more counts. The chain uses TRBV28 and TRBJ2-7; tentatively, D is TRBD1 or TRBD2 (5 bases each). Germline CDR1 reads MDHEN; CDR2 reads SYDVKM. The V gene lost 5 bases and the J gene lost 7 bases, with 24 bases spanning the gap. The CDR3 extends over 16 amino acids. CDR3 amino acids: CASSPLTLGVPEEQYF. In nucleotides, the CDR3 is TGTGCCAGCAGTCCACTGACTTTGGGGGTTCCGGAGGAGCAGTACTTC. The full variable domain, in which reference TRBV28 and TRBJ2-7 provide the parts outside the CDR3, is DVKVTQSSRYLVKRTGEKVFLECVQDMDHENMFWYRQDPGLGLRLIYFSYDVKMKEKGDIPEGYSVSREKKERFSLILESASTNQTSMYLCASSPLTLGVPEEQYFGPGTRLTVT.

This clonotype was seen at least ten times. The rearrangement links TRBV2 to TRBJ2-2; no definite D call. The germline V gene encodes CDR1 SNHLY and CDR2 FYNNEI. The CDR3 contains 10 residues. Trimming pared 5 bases from V and 11 bases from J, leaving 6 bases between. CDR3 loop: CASSRAELFF. CDR3 nucleotides: TGTGCCAGCAGTAGGGCTGAGCTGTTTTTT.

This clonotype has a handful of counts. The V call is TRBV28, the J call TRBJ1-5; 7 bases fit TRBD1. Looked up from germline, CDR1 is MDHEN and CDR2 is SYDVKM. The CDR3 is 15 residues long. Losses at the gene ends were 8 bases for V and 0 bases for J; bases not matched to a gene: 7. CDR3 loop: CASAGTEYSNQPQHF. The CDR3 nucleotides read TGTGCCAGCGCGGGGACAGAGTATAGCAATCAGCCCCAGCATTTT. Full variable domain (outside the CDR3, taken from reference TRBV28 and TRBJ1-5): DVKVTQSSRYLVKRTGEKVFLECVQDMDHENMFWYRQDPGLGLRLIYFSYDVKMKEKGDIPEGYSVSREKKERFSLILESASTNQTSMYLCASAGTEYSNQPQHFGDGTRLSIL.

The genes are TRBV27 and TRBJ2-7; 10 positions match TRBD2. The V gene's germline CDR1 is MNHEY and CDR2 SMNVEV (reference sequence). There are 15 residues in the CDR3. V was pared by 2 bases and J by 2 bases, with 3 bases of the junction left unmatched. The CDR3 DNA reads TGTGCCAGCAGTTTAATCCTAGCGGGAGCCTACGAGCAGTACTTC. Its protein is CASSLILAGAYEQYF.

At least ten counts were recorded for this clonotype. V is TRBV7-8 and J is TRBJ2-1; 9 bases fit TRBD2. Per the germline V gene, CDR1 is SGHVS and CDR2 is FQNEAQ. The CDR3 sequence is 15 residues long. V lost 5 bases and J lost 7; bases outside the gene matches: 9. The chain's CDR3 is CASSLSLAGGNEQFF. In nucleotides, the CDR3 is TGTGCCAGCAGCCTATCACTAGCGGGCGGAAATGAGCAGTTCTTC.

This rearrangement joins TRBV19 to TRBJ2-1; tentatively, D is TRBD1 (5 bases). Looked up from germline, CDR1 is LNHDA and CDR2 is SQIVND (reference sequence). The CDR3 consists of 16 residues. V gave up 5 bases and J gave up 4 bases, with 18 bases separating them. The CDR3 DNA reads TGTGCCAGTAGTTTTATCCGCGGACATACTTACAATGAGCAGTTCTTC. It specifies CASSFIRGHTYNEQFF.

This clonotype showed up just a few times. This rearrangement joins TRBV28 to TRBJ2-3, with 11 bases aligning to TRBD2. Trimming cost V 7 bases and J 9 bases; bases outside gene matches: 6. Germline V gene lookup returns CDR1 MDHEN and CDR2 SYDVKM. The CDR3 consists of 13 residues. CDR3 in DNA: TGTGCCAGCACAACTAGCGGGAGAAAGACGCAGTATTTT. Its translation is CASTTSGRKTQYF.

This clonotype was detected only a few times. The rearrangement joins TRBV7-3 to TRBJ2-1, with 14 nucleotides matching TRBD2. The germline CDR1 and CDR2 sequences are SGHTA and FQGTGA. V lost 3 bases to trimming and J lost 6 bases; unmatched junction nucleotides: 7. The CDR3 length is 17 residues. CDR3 protein: CASSFLGTSGRVNEQFF. DNA of the CDR3: TGTGCCAGCAGCTTCCTCGGGACTAGCGGGAGAGTCAATGAGCAGTTCTTC.

In its sample, this clonotype was seen a few times. The chain uses TRBV2 and TRBJ1-1; D is unresolved. The germline gives CDR1 SNHLY, CDR2 FYNNEI. This CDR3 has 13 amino acids. V lost 7 bases and J lost 5, with 14 bases in between. The CDR3 DNA is TGTGCCAGCAAAACGGGGATCGAGACTGAAGCTTTCTTT. Its protein is CASKTGIETEAFF.

The J gene is TRBJ2-7, the V gene TRBV7-6; 7 nucleotides align to TRBD1. The CDR3 sequence is 13 residues long. Germline V gives CDR1 SGHVS, CDR2 FNYEAQ. With V trimmed by 8 bases and J by 9 bases, 13 bases remained unmatched. Written as DNA, the CDR3 is TGTGCCAGCGAACAGGGGATTCTTGGGGGGCAGTACTTC. Translation: CASEQGILGGQYF.

The CDR3 DNA follows: TGTGCCATCACCGCGGGGGGGTTCACCGGGGAGCTGTTTTTT. Amino acid sequence: CAITAGGFTGELFF. The rearrangement joins TRBV10-3 to TRBJ2-2; 9 bases are shared with TRBD2. The CDR3 contains 14 residues. Germline trimming cut 7 bases from V and 4 bases from J; bases unmatched to any gene: 4. CDR1 is ENHRY, CDR2 SYGVKD, per germline.

This clonotype came up many times. The rearrangement joins TRBV4-3 to TRBJ2-5; D might be TRBD2 (7 bases). Trimming stripped 0 bases from V and 1 base from J, with 15 bases between. The CDR3 sequence is 17 residues long. The germline CDR1 and CDR2 sequences are LGHNA and YSLEER. The CDR3: CASSQDQAGAPQETQYF. Here the CDR3 DNA reads TGCGCCAGCAGCCAAGATCAGGCGGGGGCTCCCCAAGAGACCCAGTACTTC.

V usage is TRBV5-6 and J usage is TRBJ2-1, with D possibly TRBD1 on 5 matching bases. Trimming removed 2 bases at V and 0 bases at J, with 9 bases between. The V gene's germline CDR1 is SGHDT and CDR2 YYEEEE. The CDR3 is 15 residues long. The CDR3 nucleotides are TGTGCCAGCAGCTTACCAGACAGCTCCTACAATGAGCAGTTCTTC. Translated, it gives CASSLPDSSYNEQFF.

This clonotype was counted many times. This sequence joins TRBV7-2 and TRBJ2-4; 7 nucleotides agree with TRBD2. This CDR3 region has 20 residues. Germline V gene sequence: CDR1 SGHTA, CDR2 FQGNSA. V trimming: 5 bases; J trimming: 2 bases; junction bases outside the gene matches: 21. CDR3 nucleotides: TGTGCCAGCAGCGAAAGCGGGGCCCGACAGAGCCATTTAACCAAAAACATTCAGTACTTC. Translated: CASSESGARQSHLTKNIQYF.